A selection of T cell receptor beta chains follows, all from one sample in a study of long-term antiretroviral therapy in people with HIV. TCRdb's table, derived via immunoSEQ multiplex PCR, lists solely in-frame clones and lacks some. The sample yields tens of thousands of clones, roughly 80% seen once. The starting material was unsorted PBMCs, obtained 0.3 years after starting antiretroviral therapy. Receptors were obtained from a man aged 35 to 55 with HIV. Each CDR3 is given with its conserved first and last residue. Each record gives: J gene, V gene, D gene, clone size, CDR3 protein, CDR3 DNA. A D gene is named only where the DNA matches it firmly. The listing skips clone size in some rows; elsewhere it reads once, few, many or a size class.

TRBJ2-2 | TRBV19 | - | once | CASSIGGLYTGELFF | TGTGCCAGTAGTATAGGAGGGCTATACACCGGGGAGCTGTTTTTT
TRBJ2-5 | TRBV4-2 | - | once | CASSHTSGRTQYF | TGTGCCAGCAGCCACACTAGTGGGAGGACCCAGTACTTC
TRBJ2-1 | TRBV4-2 | TRBD2 | - | CASSQAGGGGSVYEQFF | TGTGCCAGCAGCCAAGCGGGTGGTGGCGGGAGTGTCTATGAGCAGTTCTTC
TRBJ1-2 | TRBV11-2 | - | - | CASSLDRFYGYTF | TGTGCCAGCAGCTTGGACAGATTCTATGGCTACACCTTC
TRBJ1-4 | TRBV7-6 | - | once | CASSLEGTAREKLFF | TGTGCCAGCAGCTTAGAGGGGACGGCTCGCGAAAAACTGTTTTTT
TRBJ1-1 | TRBV6-5 | TRBD1 | - | CASSRQGFTNEAFF | TGTGCCAGCAGTAGACAGGGTTTCACTAATGAAGCTTTCTTT
TRBJ2-7 | TRBV28 | TRBD1 | - | CASSPADRAYEQYF | TGTGCCAGCAGTCCCGCGGACAGGGCCTACGAGCAGTACTTC
TRBJ1-4 | TRBV5-6 | - | - | CASSSGLGTTNEKLFF | TGTGCCAGCAGCTCCGGCCTAGGGACAACTAATGAAAAACTGTTTTTT
TRBJ1-1 | TRBV18 | TRBD1 | - | CASSSAGTGQTEAFF | TGTGCCAGCTCATCCGCCGGGACAGGGCAGACTGAAGCTTTCTTT
TRBJ2-3 | TRBV5-1 | - | - | CASSLTGDTQYF | TGCGCCAGCAGCCTAACCGGGGATACGCAGTATTTT
TRBJ1-2 | TRBV6-5 | - | - | CASTPHPDYGYTF | TGTGCCAGCACCCCCCATCCGGACTATGGCTACACCTTC
TRBJ2-5 | TRBV7-2 | - | - | CASSPWGAGQRKETQYF | TGTGCCAGCAGCCCCTGGGGCGCGGGACAGCGGAAAGAGACCCAGTACTTC
TRBJ1-5 | TRBV10-3 | - | once | CAISESTAGNQPQHF | TGTGCCATCAGTGAGTCGACGGCAGGGAATCAGCCCCAGCATTTT